The next 3 T cell receptor beta chains were all read from a single sample in a study of blood T cell repertoires in COVID-19. Only in-frame clones appear in the TCRdb table, and some are missing; sequencing was by immunoSEQ multiplex PCR. Of 150,000 to 250,000 clones listed, roughly four fifths are singletons. Sequencing was carried out using PBMCs or T cells enriched from blood (not recorded which). The receptors here all came from a man in his forties who had recovered from COVID-19.

The chain links TRBV7-9 to TRBJ1-6; TRBD1 matches 7 bases. The CDR3 totals 14 residues. CDR1 is SEHNR, CDR2 FQNEAQ, per germline (reference sequence). After removal of 0 bases from V and 9 bases from J, the junction contained 2 bases not matched to a gene. The CDR3 DNA is TGTGCCAGCAGCTTAGCAGGGGGCGGTTCACCCCTCCACTTT. Protein product: CASSLAGGGSPLHF.

The V gene is TRBV5-1, the J gene TRBJ1-6; D remains unclear. The CDR3 loop spans 16 amino acids. CDR1 is SGHRS, CDR2 YFSETQ, per germline. V dropped 4 bases and J dropped 0 bases, with 11 bases sitting between them. CDR3 bases: TGCGCCAGCAGCCTACACGGGAGCTCCTATAATTCACCCCTCCACTTT. This encodes CASSLHGSSYNSPLHF.

The chain recombines TRBV6-1 with TRBJ1-5, with TRBD1 matching 9 bases. The CDR3 has 17 amino acids. Germline trimming cut 2 bases from V and 3 bases from J; bases unmatched to any gene: 8. The germline gives CDR1 MNHNS, CDR2 SASEGT. This CDR3 reads CASSELTGTGFNQPQHF. CDR3 nucleotides: TGTGCCAGCAGTGAACTCACCGGGACAGGGTTCAATCAGCCCCAGCATTTT.